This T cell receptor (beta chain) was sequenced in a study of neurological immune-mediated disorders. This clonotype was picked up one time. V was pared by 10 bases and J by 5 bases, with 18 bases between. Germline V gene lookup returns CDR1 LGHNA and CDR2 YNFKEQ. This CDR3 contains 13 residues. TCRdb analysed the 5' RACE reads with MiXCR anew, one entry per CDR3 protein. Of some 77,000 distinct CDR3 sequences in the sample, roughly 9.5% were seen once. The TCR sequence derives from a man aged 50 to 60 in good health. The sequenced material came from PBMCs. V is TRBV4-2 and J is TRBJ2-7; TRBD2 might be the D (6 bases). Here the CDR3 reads CATAKRVGDEQYF. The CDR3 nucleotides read TGTGCCACCGCTAAGCGGGTCGGCGACGAGCAGTACTTC.